This T cell receptor beta chain was documented in a study of CD8 T cells in Susac syndrome. The T cells that were sequenced for TCR beta were CD8+ and CD4+ cells from blood. The multiple sclerosis controls consisted of treatment-naive patients with relapsing-remitting disease, either stable or active. TEMRA cells were enriched by FACS, and CD4+ and CD8+ T cells were negatively isolated. Reverse transcription of about 0.45 to 1 ug RNA was performed with random hexamers. The amplification used immunoSEQ multiplex PCR on TCR beta CDR3; it spanned 54 Vbeta and 13 Jbeta. MiXCR, applied by TCRdb to the immunoSEQ multiplex PCR reads, yields one record per CDR3 protein. The table shows about 210,000 distinct CDR3 sequences, with about 96% occurring only once. V lost 6 bases, J lost 8 bases, and 5 bases stayed unmatched. Germline assignment: CDR1 SGHTA and CDR2 FQGNSA. This CDR3 has 14 residues.

This clonotype originated in a human donor with multiple sclerosis. The chain recombines TRBV7-2 with TRBJ2-2; 11 bases match TRBD2. The specimen was CD4+ T cells from PBMCs. DNA for the CDR3: TGTGCCAGCAGTAGTAGCGGGAGGGGAGGGGAGCTGTTTTTT. Translation: CASSSSGRGGELFF. Based on the CDR3 plus reference TRBV7-2 and TRBJ2-2, the full variable domain is GAGVSQSPSNKVTEKGKDVELRCDPISGHTALYWYRQSLGQGLEFLIYFQGNSAPDKSGLPSDRFSAERTGGSVSTLTIQRTQQEDSAVYLCASSSSGRGGELFFGEGSRLTVL.